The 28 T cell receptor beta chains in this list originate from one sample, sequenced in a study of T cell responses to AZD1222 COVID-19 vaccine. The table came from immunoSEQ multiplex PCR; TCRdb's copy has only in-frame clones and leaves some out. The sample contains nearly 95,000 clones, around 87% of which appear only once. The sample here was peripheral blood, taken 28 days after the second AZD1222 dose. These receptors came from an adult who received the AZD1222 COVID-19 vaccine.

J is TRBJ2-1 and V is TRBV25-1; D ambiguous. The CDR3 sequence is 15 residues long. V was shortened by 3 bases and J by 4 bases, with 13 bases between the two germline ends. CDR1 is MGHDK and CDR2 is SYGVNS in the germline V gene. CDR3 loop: CASSDGADFYNEQFF. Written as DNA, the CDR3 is TGTGCCAGCAGTGATGGAGCTGATTTTTACAATGAGCAGTTCTTC.

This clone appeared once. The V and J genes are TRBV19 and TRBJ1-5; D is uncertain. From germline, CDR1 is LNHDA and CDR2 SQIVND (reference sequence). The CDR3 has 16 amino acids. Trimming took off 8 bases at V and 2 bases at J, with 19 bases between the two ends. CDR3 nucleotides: TGTGCCAGTCGTACACTGGGTGGTTTTGGCAATCAGCCCCAGCATTTT. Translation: CASRTLGGFGNQPQHF.

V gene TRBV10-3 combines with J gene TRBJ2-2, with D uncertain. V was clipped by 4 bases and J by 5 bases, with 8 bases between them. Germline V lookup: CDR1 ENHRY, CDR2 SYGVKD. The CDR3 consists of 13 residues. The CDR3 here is CAISGTTTGELFF. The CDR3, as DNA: TGTGCCATCAGTGGGACCACTACCGGGGAGCTGTTTTTT.

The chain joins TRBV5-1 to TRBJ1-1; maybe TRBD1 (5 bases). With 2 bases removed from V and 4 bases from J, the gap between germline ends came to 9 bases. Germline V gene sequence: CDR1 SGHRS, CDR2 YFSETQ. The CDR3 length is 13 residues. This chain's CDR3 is CASSFGDATEAFF. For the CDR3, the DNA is TGCGCCAGCAGCTTCGGGGACGCCACTGAAGCTTTCTTT. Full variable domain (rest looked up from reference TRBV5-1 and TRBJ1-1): KAGVTQTPRYLIKTRGQQVTLSCSPISGHRSVSWYQQTPGQGLQFLFEYFSETQRNKGNFPGRFSGRQFSNSRSEMNVSTLELGDSALYLCASSFGDATEAFFGQGTRLTVV.

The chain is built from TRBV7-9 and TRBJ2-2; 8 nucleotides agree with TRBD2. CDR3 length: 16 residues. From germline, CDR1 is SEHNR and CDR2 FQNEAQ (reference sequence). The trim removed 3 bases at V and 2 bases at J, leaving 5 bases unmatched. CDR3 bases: TGTGCCAGCAGCTTCTGGGCGGGGGGCAACACCGGGGAGCTGTTTTTT. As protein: CASSFWAGGNTGELFF.

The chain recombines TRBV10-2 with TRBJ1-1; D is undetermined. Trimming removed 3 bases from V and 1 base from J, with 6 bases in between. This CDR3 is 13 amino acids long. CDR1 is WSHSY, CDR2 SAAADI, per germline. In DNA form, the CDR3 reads TGCGCCAGCAGTGAATACAGGAACACTGAAGCTTTCTTT. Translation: CASSEYRNTEAFF.

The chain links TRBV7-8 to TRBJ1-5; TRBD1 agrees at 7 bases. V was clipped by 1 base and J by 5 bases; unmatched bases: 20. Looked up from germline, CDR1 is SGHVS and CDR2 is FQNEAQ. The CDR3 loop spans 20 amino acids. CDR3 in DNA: TGTGCCAGCAGCTTAGTCTTTAGGTGGCAGACAGGGTCCCGTCATCAGCCCCAGCATTTT. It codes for CASSLVFRWQTGSRHQPQHF.

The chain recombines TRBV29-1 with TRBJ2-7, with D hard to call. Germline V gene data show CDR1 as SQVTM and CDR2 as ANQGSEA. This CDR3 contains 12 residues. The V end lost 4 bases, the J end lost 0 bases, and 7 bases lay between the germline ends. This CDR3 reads CSVAYNSYEQYF. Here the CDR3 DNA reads TGCAGCGTTGCGTACAACTCCTACGAGCAGTACTTC.

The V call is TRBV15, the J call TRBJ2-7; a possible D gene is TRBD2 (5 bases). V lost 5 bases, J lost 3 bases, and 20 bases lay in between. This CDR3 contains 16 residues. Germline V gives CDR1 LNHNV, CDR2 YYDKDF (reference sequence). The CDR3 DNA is TGTGCCACCAGCGTTACTCAGGCCGGGAACCGCTACGAGCAGTACTTC. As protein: CATSVTQAGNRYEQYF.

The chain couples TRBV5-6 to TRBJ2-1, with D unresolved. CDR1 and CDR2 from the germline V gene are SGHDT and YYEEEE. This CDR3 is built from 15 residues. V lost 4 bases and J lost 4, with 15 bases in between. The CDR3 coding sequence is TGTGCCAGCAGCCCGGTTACGGGTTCTTACAATGAGCAGTTCTTC. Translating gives CASSPVTGSYNEQFF. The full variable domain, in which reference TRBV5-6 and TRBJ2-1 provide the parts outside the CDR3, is DAGVTQSPTHLIKTRGQQVTLRCSPKSGHDTVSWYQQALGQGPQFIFQYYEEEERQRGNFPDRFSGHQFPNYSSELNVNALLLGDSALYLCASSPVTGSYNEQFFGPGTRLTVL.

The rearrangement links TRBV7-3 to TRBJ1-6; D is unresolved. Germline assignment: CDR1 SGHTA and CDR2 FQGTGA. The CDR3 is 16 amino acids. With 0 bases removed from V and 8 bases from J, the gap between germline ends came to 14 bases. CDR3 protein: CASSLTGVGGYSPLHF. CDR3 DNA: TGTGCCAGCAGCTTAACAGGCGTGGGCGGATATTCACCCCTCCACTTT.

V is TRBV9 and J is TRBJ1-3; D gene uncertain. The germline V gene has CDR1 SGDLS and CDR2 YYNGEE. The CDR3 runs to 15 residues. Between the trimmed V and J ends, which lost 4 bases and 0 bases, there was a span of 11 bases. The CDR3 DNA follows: TGTGCCAGCAGCATCGACGTCAGCTCTGGAAACACCATATATTTT. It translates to CASSIDVSSGNTIYF.

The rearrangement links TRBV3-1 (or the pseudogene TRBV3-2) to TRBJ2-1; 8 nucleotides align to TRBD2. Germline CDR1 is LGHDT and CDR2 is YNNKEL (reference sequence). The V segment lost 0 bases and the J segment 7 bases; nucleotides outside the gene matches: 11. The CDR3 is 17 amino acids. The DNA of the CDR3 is TGTGCCAGCAGCCAAGATCTGACTAGCGCTGGTAGGAATGAGCAGTTCTTC. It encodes CASSQDLTSAGRNEQFF.

The CDR3 bases are TGTGCCAGCAGACCGCTGGCCGGGGAGCTGTTTTTT. It translates to CASRPLAGELFF. V gene TRBV12-3 or TRBV12-4 combines with J gene TRBJ2-2; D call uncertain. The V and J ends lost 6 bases and 6 bases respectively, with 8 bases between them. This CDR3 is built from 12 residues.

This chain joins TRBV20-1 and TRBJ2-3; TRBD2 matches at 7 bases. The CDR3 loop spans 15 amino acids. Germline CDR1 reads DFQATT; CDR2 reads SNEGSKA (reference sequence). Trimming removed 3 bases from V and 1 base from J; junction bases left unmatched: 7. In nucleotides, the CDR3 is TGCAGTGCTAGTGTGCCTAGCGGCCGCACAGATACGCAGTATTTT. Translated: CSASVPSGRTDTQYF.

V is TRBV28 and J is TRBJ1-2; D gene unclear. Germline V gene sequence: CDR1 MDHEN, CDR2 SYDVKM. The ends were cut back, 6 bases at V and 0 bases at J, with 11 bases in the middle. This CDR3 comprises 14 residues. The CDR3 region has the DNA TGTGCCAGCAGCCTGACAAGTACTAACTATGGCTACACCTTC. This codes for CASSLTSTNYGYTF.

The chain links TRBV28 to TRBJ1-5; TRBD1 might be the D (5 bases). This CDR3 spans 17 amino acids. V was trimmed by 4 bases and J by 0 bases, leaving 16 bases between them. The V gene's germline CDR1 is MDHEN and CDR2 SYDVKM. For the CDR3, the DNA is TGTGCCAGCAGTTCCCCATCGGGGGGGGGTAGCAATCAGCCCCAGCATTTT. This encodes CASSSPSGGGSNQPQHF.

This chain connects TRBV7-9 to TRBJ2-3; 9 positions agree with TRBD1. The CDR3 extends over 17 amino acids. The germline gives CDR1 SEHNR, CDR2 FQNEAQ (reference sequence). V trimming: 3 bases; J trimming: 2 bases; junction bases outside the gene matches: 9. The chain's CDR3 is CASSLVPGQGLTDTQYF. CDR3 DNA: TGTGCCAGCAGCTTGGTTCCGGGACAGGGACTCACAGATACGCAGTATTTT.

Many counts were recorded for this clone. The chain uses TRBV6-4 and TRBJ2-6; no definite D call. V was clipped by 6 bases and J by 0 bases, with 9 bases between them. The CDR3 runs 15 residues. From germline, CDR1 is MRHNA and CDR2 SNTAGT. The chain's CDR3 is CASSADTSGANVLTF. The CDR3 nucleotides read TGTGCCAGCAGCGCAGACACCTCTGGGGCCAACGTCCTGACTTTC.

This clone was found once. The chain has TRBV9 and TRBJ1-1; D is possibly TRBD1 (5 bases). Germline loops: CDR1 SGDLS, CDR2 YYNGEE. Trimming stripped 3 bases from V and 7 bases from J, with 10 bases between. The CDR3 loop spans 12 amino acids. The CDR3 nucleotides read TGTGCCAGCAGCGAACCCAGGGTTGAAGCTTTCTTT. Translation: CASSEPRVEAFF.

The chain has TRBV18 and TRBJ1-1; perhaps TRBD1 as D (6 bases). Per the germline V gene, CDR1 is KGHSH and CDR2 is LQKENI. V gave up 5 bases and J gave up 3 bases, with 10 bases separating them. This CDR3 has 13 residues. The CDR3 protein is CASSTRTDTEAFF. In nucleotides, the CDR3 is TGTGCCAGCTCAACTCGGACAGACACTGAAGCTTTCTTT. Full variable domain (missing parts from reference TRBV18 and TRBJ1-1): NAGVMQNPRHLVRRRGQEARLRCSPMKGHSHVYWYRQLPEEGLKFMVYLQKENIIDESGMPKERFSAEFPKEGPSILRIQQVVRGDSAAYFCASSTRTDTEAFFGQGTRLTVV.

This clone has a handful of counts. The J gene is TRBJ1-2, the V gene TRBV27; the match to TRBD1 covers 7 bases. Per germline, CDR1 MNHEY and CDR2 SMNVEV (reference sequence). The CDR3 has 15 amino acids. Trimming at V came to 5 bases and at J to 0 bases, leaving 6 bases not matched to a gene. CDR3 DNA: TGTGCCAGCAGTGCCGACAGGGCCCCTAACTATGGCTACACCTTC. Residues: CASSADRAPNYGYTF.

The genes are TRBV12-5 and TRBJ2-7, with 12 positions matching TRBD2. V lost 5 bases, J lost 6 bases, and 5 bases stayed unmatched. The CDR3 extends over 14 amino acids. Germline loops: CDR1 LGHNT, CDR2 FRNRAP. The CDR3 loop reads CASGPRTSGAEQYF. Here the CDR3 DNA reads TGTGCTAGTGGTCCACGGACTAGCGGGGCCGAGCAGTACTTC.

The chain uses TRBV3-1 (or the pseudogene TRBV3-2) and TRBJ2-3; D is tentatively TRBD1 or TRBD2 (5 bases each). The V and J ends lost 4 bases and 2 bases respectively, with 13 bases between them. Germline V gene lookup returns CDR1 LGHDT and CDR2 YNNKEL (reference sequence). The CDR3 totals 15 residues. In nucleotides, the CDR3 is TGTGCCAGCAGCCCATCCGGGGCAAACACAGATACGCAGTATTTT. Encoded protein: CASSPSGANTDTQYF.

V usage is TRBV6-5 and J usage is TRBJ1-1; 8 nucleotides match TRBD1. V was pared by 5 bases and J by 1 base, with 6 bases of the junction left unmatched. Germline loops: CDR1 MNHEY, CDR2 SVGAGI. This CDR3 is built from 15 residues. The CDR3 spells CASSPRTGPNTEAFF. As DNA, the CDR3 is TGTGCCAGCAGTCCGAGGACAGGGCCGAACACTGAAGCTTTCTTT.

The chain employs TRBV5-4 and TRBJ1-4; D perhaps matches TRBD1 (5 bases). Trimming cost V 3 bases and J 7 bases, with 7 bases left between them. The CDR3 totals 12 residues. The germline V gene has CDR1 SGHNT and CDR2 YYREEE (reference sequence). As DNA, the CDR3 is TGTGCCAGCAGCTCCCAGGGTGAAAAACTGTTTTTT. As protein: CASSSQGEKLFF.

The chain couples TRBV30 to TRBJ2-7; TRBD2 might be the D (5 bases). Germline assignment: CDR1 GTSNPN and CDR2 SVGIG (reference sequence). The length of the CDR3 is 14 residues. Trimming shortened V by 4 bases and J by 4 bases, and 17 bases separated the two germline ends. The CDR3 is CAWIAPSRGYEQYF. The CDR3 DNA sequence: TGTGCCTGGATTGCCCCATCCCGGGGTTACGAGCAGTACTTC.

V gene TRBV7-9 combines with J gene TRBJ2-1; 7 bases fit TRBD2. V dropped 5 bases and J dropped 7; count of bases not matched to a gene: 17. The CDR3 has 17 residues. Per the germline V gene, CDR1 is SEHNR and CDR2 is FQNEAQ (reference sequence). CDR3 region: CASSRAGVGIWKNEQFF. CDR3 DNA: TGTGCCAGCAGCCGGGCGGGAGTAGGTATATGGAAGAATGAGCAGTTCTTC.